This record covers a single TCR beta chain. The J segment lost 2 bases and the V segment lost 2 bases, leaving 7 bases of the junction unmatched. Germline loops: CDR1 SGHAT, CDR2 FQNNGV. The CDR3 totals 18 residues. This record comes from a study of blood T cell repertoires in COVID-19. Method: immunoSEQ multiplex PCR; TCRdb's copy keeps in-frame clones and lacks some. The table has about 49,000 clones, 81% seen once. Sequences were obtained from peripheral blood. V is TRBV11-2 and J is TRBJ2-1, with 12 bases aligning to TRBD2. The clonotype originates from a woman aged 80 or older with COVID-19, enrolled during active disease. The CDR3: CASSLMLAGGGAYNEQFF. CDR3 sequence (DNA): TGTGCCAGCAGCTTAATGCTAGCGGGAGGGGGGGCCTACAATGAGCAGTTCTTC.